The 20 T cell receptor beta chains listed next were all sequenced from one sample in a study of vaccination effects on CD4 cells after COVID-19. Their recognized antigens are unknown. ViraFEST assay sequencing came after antigen-specific CD4+ T cells were expanded with viral peptide pools. Isolating CD4+ T cells followed 9 to 10 days of culture. By PCR, the person was confirmed to have had SARS-CoV-2 infection between March and December 2020. This table comes from immunoSEQ multiplex PCR, and its TCRdb copy is limited to in-frame clones, with some not included. The top ten hold 4.5% to 7% of the sample, which has tens of thousands of clones, 75% to 85% seen once. Sequencing used CD4+ T cells from PBMCs cultured with HIV peptides, obtained before COVID-19 vaccination. Stated subset: HIV-1 Nef peptide pool negative control/reference culture. The origin of the receptors is a human donor who had a prior SARS-CoV-2 infection.

J is TRBJ2-2 and V is TRBV5-1; 7 nucleotides agree with TRBD2. Germline V gene sequence: CDR1 SGHRS, CDR2 YFSETQ. The ends lost 4 bases at V and 2 bases at J; junction bases unmatched: 11. This CDR3 has 17 residues. CDR3 loop: CASSLAPSGTNTGELFF. The DNA for the CDR3 is TGCGCCAGCAGCCTGGCCCCTAGCGGTACAAACACCGGGGAGCTGTTTTTT.

The chain links TRBV20-1 to TRBJ2-7, with D perhaps TRBD2 (7 bases). V lost 3 bases and J lost 5, with 11 bases in between. Germline CDR1 is DFQATT and CDR2 is SNEGSKA (reference sequence). The length of the CDR3 is 12 residues. The CDR3 reads CSASGGGDEQYF. CDR3 in DNA: TGCAGTGCTAGTGGGGGGGGCGACGAGCAGTACTTC.

This chain uses TRBV18 with TRBJ1-4, with D possibly matching TRBD1 (5 bases). Germline lookup yields CDR1 KGHSH and CDR2 LQKENI. The CDR3 sequence is 15 residues long. Trimming shortened V by 2 bases and J by 0 bases, and 7 bases separated the two germline ends. CDR3 bases: TGTGCCAGCTCACCAGCGGGGGCAACTAATGAAAAACTGTTTTTT. Residues: CASSPAGATNEKLFF.

The chain uses TRBV24-1 and TRBJ2-3; D unresolved. The CDR3 extends over 15 amino acids. The V and J ends lost 3 bases and 1 base respectively, with 10 bases between them. CDR1 KGHDR and CDR2 SFDVKD come from the germline V gene. CDR3 amino acids: CATSDGLYGTDTQYF. The CDR3 region has the DNA TGTGCCACCAGTGATGGCCTCTACGGCACAGATACGCAGTATTTT.

This sequence joins TRBV19 and TRBJ1-2, with TRBD1 as a possible D gene (6 bases). Germline values: CDR1 LNHDA, CDR2 SQIVND (reference sequence). V was trimmed by 7 bases and J by 7 bases, leaving 25 bases between them. There are 16 residues in the CDR3. The chain's CDR3 is CASKPLEGRGGGGYTF. The CDR3, as DNA: TGTGCCAGTAAGCCCTTGGAGGGCAGGGGAGGCGGTGGCTACACCTTC.

The CDR3 sequence: CASSFWGTTGTDTQYF. In DNA, the CDR3 is TGCGCCAGCAGCTTTTGGGGGACTACAGGCACAGATACGCAGTATTTT. J is TRBJ2-3 and V is TRBV5-1, with 7 bases that match TRBD2. The CDR3 consists of 16 residues. Germline V gene lookup returns CDR1 SGHRS and CDR2 YFSETQ. Losses at the gene ends were 2 bases for V and 1 base for J; bases not matched to a gene: 7. Combining the CDR3 with reference TRBV5-1 and TRBJ2-3 gives the whole variable domain KAGVTQTPRYLIKTRGQQVTLSCSPISGHRSVSWYQQTPGQGLQFLFEYFSETQRNKGNFPGRFSGRQFSNSRSEMNVSTLELGDSALYLCASSFWGTTGTDTQYFGPGTRLTVL.

V usage is TRBV18 and J usage is TRBJ2-3; no clear D gene. The CDR3 runs to 12 residues. Germline V gives CDR1 KGHSH, CDR2 LQKENI. V lost 4 bases and J lost 5, with 7 bases in between. The CDR3 loop reads CASSRVLDTQYF. CDR3 in DNA: TGTGCCAGCTCACGGGTGTTAGATACGCAGTATTTT.

This clone is a singleton in its sample. CDR3 DNA: TGTGCCATCAGTGAGAGTGAGGGGACTGAAGCTTTCTTT. Amino acid sequence: CAISESEGTEAFF. V and J are TRBV10-3 and TRBJ1-1, with D possibly TRBD1 on 5 matching bases. The germline V gene encodes CDR1 ENHRY and CDR2 SYGVKD. Trimming took 2 bases from V and 5 from J, leaving 9 bases between them. The CDR3 is 13 residues long.

The chain has TRBV6-6 and TRBJ2-7; D possibly corresponds to TRBD2 (6 bases). Trimming removed 4 bases at V and 0 bases at J, with 10 bases between. The CDR3 runs to 14 residues. Looked up from germline, CDR1 is MNHNY and CDR2 is SVGAGI (reference sequence). In nucleotides, the CDR3 is TGTGCCAGCAGTTTAGCGGTCTCCTCCTACGAGCAGTACTTC. Translating it yields CASSLAVSSYEQYF.

This clone was seen more than once but under ten times. The rearrangement joins TRBV7-8 to TRBJ2-7; D unclear. Trimming removed 8 bases at V and 4 bases at J, with 21 bases between. In germline, CDR1 is SGHVS, CDR2 FQNEAQ. CDR3 length equals 15 residues. CDR3 sequence (DNA): TGTGCCAGCGCCCGGACGGGTCCGGCTAATTACGAGCAGTACTTC. Protein: CASARTGPANYEQYF.

In this sample, this clone turned up a few times. The chain has TRBV7-9 and TRBJ2-3, with D unclear. V shed 4 bases and J shed 0 bases, with 2 bases lying between them. The CDR3 totals 12 residues. The germline gives CDR1 SEHNR, CDR2 FQNEAQ (reference sequence). The CDR3 nucleotides are TGTGCCAGCAGCTCAAGCACAGATACGCAGTATTTT. This gives the protein CASSSSTDTQYF. The variable domain in full, completed from reference TRBV7-9 and TRBJ2-3, reads DTGVSQNPRHKITKRGQNVTFRCDPISEHNRLYWYRQTLGQGPEFLTYFQNEAQLEKSRLLSDRFSAERPKGSFSTLEIQRTEQGDSAMYLCASSSSTDTQYFGPGTRLTVL.

CDR3 DNA: TGTGCCAGCAGCCAGAACGGACGCGGCCAAGAGACCCAGTACTTC. Residues: CASSQNGRGQETQYF. The V and J genes are TRBV3-1 (or the pseudogene TRBV3-2) and TRBJ2-5; D is uncertain. Per germline, CDR1 LGHDT and CDR2 YNNKEL (reference sequence). The CDR3 totals 15 residues. V gave up 3 bases and J gave up 1 base, with 12 bases separating them.

The rearrangement uses TRBV14 and TRBJ2-3, with D perhaps given as TRBD1 or TRBD2 (6 bases each). CDR1 and CDR2 from the germline V gene are SGHDN and FVKESK. The CDR3 is made up of 17 amino acids. Trimming took 5 bases from V and 4 from J, leaving 22 bases between them. The CDR3 region has the DNA TGTGCCAGCAGCTCCCTGATTATGGGGGGCCTCCCAGATACGCAGTATTTT. It is translated as CASSSLIMGGLPDTQYF.

The chain uses TRBV24-1 and TRBJ2-1, with TRBD1 identical over 9 bases. The length of the CDR3 is 17 residues. CDR1 is KGHDR, CDR2 SFDVKD, per germline. With V trimmed by 3 bases and J by 4 bases, 9 bases remained unmatched. CDR3 DNA sequence: TGTGCCACCAGTGATCCATCTGGGGGACAGGGATACAATGAGCAGTTCTTC. Translation gives CATSDPSGGQGYNEQFF.

This chain links TRBV11-2 with TRBJ2-7, with TRBD2 matching 13 bases. Trimming cost V 1 base and J 6 bases; bases outside gene matches: 0. Germline-derived CDR1 and CDR2 are SGHAT and FQNNGV. The CDR3 covers 14 residues. CDR3 in amino acids: CASSLGTSGGEQYF. The CDR3 nucleotides are TGTGCCAGCAGCTTAGGGACTAGCGGGGGCGAGCAGTACTTC.

The chain recombines TRBV5-1 with TRBJ2-3; 11 nucleotides line up with TRBD2. The length of the CDR3 is 16 residues. Trimming at V came to 7 bases and at J to 2 bases, leaving 9 bases not matched to a gene. The germline V gene encodes CDR1 SGHRS and CDR2 YFSETQ. The CDR3 DNA follows: TGCGCCAGCCACGACCTTAGCGGGGGGGCCACAGATACGCAGTATTTT. As protein: CASHDLSGGATDTQYF.

The chain carries TRBV5-1 and TRBJ1-1; 7 bases agree with TRBD1. Germline lookup yields CDR1 SGHRS and CDR2 YFSETQ. CDR3 length: 17 amino acids. The trim removed 0 bases at V and 3 bases at J, leaving 11 bases unmatched. Here the CDR3 DNA reads TGCGCCAGCAGCTTGGGGCCAGGGGGAAGTGGGTACACTGAAGCTTTCTTT. This translates into CASSLGPGGSGYTEAFF.

The gene calls are TRBV10-3 and TRBJ1-1, with unresolved D. The germline V gene has CDR1 ENHRY and CDR2 SYGVKD. V was pared by 3 bases and J by 6 bases, with 14 bases between. The length of the CDR3 is 14 residues. CDR3 protein: CAISDYSKEPEAFF. CDR3 in DNA: TGTGCCATCAGTGACTATTCGAAGGAGCCTGAAGCTTTCTTT.

The V call is TRBV4-3, the J call TRBJ1-6; D gene unclear. Germline V lookup: CDR1 LGHNA, CDR2 YSLEER. Deletions cut 4 bases from V and 5 bases from J, with 12 bases between. This CDR3 spans 15 amino acids. CDR3 amino acids: CASSLDTRNNSPLHF. The CDR3 bases are TGCGCCAGCAGCCTAGACACCCGGAATAATTCACCCCTCCACTTT.

The CDR3 region has the DNA TGTGCCAGCAGCCAACCGGGACTACAGCAGTATTTT. As protein: CASSQPGLQQYF. The chain couples TRBV4-2 to TRBJ2-3; 7 bases match TRBD2. The V gene end was trimmed by 2 bases and the J gene end by 11 bases; junction bases not matched to a gene: 4. The CDR3 runs 12 residues. The germline CDR1 and CDR2 sequences are LGHNA and YNFKEQ.